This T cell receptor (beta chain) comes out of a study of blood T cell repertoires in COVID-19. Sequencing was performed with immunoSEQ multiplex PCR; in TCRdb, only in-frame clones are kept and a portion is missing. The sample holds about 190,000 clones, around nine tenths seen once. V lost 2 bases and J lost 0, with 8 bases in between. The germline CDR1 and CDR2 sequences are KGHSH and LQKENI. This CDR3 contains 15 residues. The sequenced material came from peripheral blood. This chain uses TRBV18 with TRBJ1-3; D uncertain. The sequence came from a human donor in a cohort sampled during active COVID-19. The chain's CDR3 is CASSPSENSGNTIYF. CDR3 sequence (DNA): TGTGCCAGCTCACCATCTGAGAACTCTGGAAACACCATATATTTT.